The 10 T cell receptor beta chains below come from one sample, sequenced in a study of T cells in Graves' hyperthyroidism and ophthalmopathy. It was RNA transcripts that yielded the amplified TCR beta CDR3 regions. First-round RT-PCR of the TCR CDR3 relied on the HTBI primer set. From the multiplex PCR reads, TCRdb called clonotypes with MiXCR, one entry per CDR3 protein. The sample consists of about 340,000 distinct CDR3 sequences, 15% to 20% of them appearing once. The source material was blood. These receptors all stem from a woman aged 45-59 years with Graves' hyperthyroidism.

This clonotype was picked up many times. CDR3 sequence (DNA): TGTGCCAGCAGTCGGAGGGTTAGCGGGGCGTTCAATGAGCAGTTCTTC. Its translation is CASSRRVSGAFNEQFF. The V call is TRBV6-1, the J call TRBJ2-1, with 8 bases matching TRBD2. The CDR3 has 16 residues. CDR1 and CDR2 (germline): MNHNS, SASEGT. The ends lost 5 bases at V and 6 bases at J; junction bases unmatched: 12.

The V gene is TRBV20-1, the J gene TRBJ2-4, with 7 positions matching TRBD2. Trimming at V came to 0 bases and at J to 7 bases, leaving 9 bases not matched to a gene. The CDR3 length is 15 residues. CDR1 and CDR2 (germline): DFQATT, SNEGSKA (reference sequence). DNA of the CDR3: TGCAGTGCTAGAGATTTGGCGGGGGATACGAACATTCAGTACTTC. This sequence encodes CSARDLAGDTNIQYF.

In its sample, this clonotype was seen many times. This rearrangement joins TRBV29-1 to TRBJ2-5; 7 positions agree with TRBD1. The CDR3 spans 17 residues. V was pared by 6 bases and J by 2 bases, with 18 bases of the junction left unmatched. Germline V gene data show CDR1 as SQVTM and CDR2 as ANQGSEA. The CDR3 is CSVPISGQRWRQETQYF. The DNA for the CDR3 is TGCAGCGTGCCCATCTCGGGACAGAGGTGGCGGCAAGAGACCCAGTACTTC.

The table lists this clonotype with many counts. This chain uses TRBV7-3 with TRBJ1-1; D unresolved. V lost 5 bases, J lost 4 bases, and 11 bases lay in between. The CDR3 contains 13 residues. CDR1 is SGHTA, CDR2 FQGTGA, per germline. CDR3 DNA: TGTGCCAGCAGCCCCCCGTCGGGCACTGAAGCTTTCTTT. Encoded protein: CASSPPSGTEAFF.

This clonotype showed up just a few times. The chain links TRBV20-1 to TRBJ2-7; D could derive from TRBD1 or TRBD2 (6 bases each). Between the trimmed V and J ends, which lost 7 bases and 1 base, there was a span of 17 bases. This CDR3 is 14 amino acids long. Germline CDR1 is DFQATT and CDR2 is SNEGSKA (reference sequence). The CDR3 here is CSVEMEGTSYEQYF. In DNA form, the CDR3 reads TGCAGTGTCGAGATGGAGGGGACATCCTACGAGCAGTACTTC.

This clonotype was picked up many times. The chain has TRBV6-6 and TRBJ1-1; possibly TRBD1 for D (5 bases). CDR3 length: 17 residues. In germline, CDR1 is MNHNY, CDR2 SVGAGI (reference sequence). The ends were cut back, 2 bases at V and 0 bases at J, with 16 bases in the middle. The CDR3: CASSYPGIQGLNTEAFF. The DNA of the CDR3 is TGTGCCAGCAGTTACCCTGGTATCCAGGGCCTGAACACTGAAGCTTTCTTT.

This clonotype was observed many times. The chain has TRBV15 and TRBJ1-5; a possible D gene is TRBD1 (5 bases). This CDR3 comprises 14 residues. CDR1 is LNHNV, CDR2 YYDKDF, per germline (reference sequence). V dropped 1 base and J dropped 6 bases, with 10 bases sitting between them. The DNA for the CDR3 is TGTGCCACCAGCAGAGGGGAGGGGTCTCAGCCCCAGCATTTT. Its translation: CATSRGEGSQPQHF.

This clonotype was observed a handful of times. The chain employs TRBV4-1 and TRBJ2-3; 8 nucleotides line up with TRBD2. The V gene end was trimmed by 3 bases and the J gene end by 4 bases; junction bases not matched to a gene: 3. CDR1 and CDR2 (germline): MGHRA, YSYEKL. CDR3 length: 14 residues. The CDR3 DNA reads as TGCGCCAGCAGCCAGGTTAGCGGGGCAGATACGCAGTATTTT. This translates into CASSQVSGADTQYF.

In its sample, this clonotype was seen many times. This sequence joins TRBV30 and TRBJ1-1; maybe TRBD1 (5 bases). The CDR3 sequence is 13 residues long. V gave up 3 bases and J gave up 7 bases, with 15 bases separating them. From germline, CDR1 is GTSNPN and CDR2 SVGIG (reference sequence). The chain's CDR3 is CAWRGTGLREAFF. The CDR3 DNA follows: TGTGCCTGGAGGGGGACGGGACTCCGTGAAGCTTTCTTT. The whole variable domain, filled in from reference TRBV30 and TRBJ1-1, reads SQTIHQWPATLVQPVGSPLSLECTVEGTSNPNLYWYRQAAGRGLQLLFYSVGIGQISSEVPQNLSASRPQDRQFILSSKKLLLSDSGFYLCAWRGTGLREAFFGQGTRLTVV.

The chain links TRBV20-1 to TRBJ2-7; D not resolved. Germline-derived CDR1 and CDR2 are DFQATT and SNEGSKA (reference sequence). This CDR3 has 13 amino acids. Trimming took off 1 base at V and 3 bases at J, with 10 bases between the two ends. Written as DNA, the CDR3 is TGCAGTGCTAGAGTCTTCGCCCGCTACGAGCAGTACTTC. Its protein is CSARVFARYEQYF.